One and the same sample provided the 3 T cell receptor beta chains below, sequenced in a study of CD4 T cells in relation to SARS-CoV-2 and coronaviruses. Sequenced by immunoSEQ multiplex PCR; TCRdb stores in-frame clones only, minus some. The sample has 25,000 to 35,000 clones; about two thirds are singletons. The unexposed donors gave CD4+ T cells in about 2011-2018, prior to COVID-19. The cells were cultured for over eight days before CD4+ T cells were isolated. These receptors are not linked to any known antigen. The specimen was CD4+ T cells from PBMCs, cultured in vitro. The receptors were sampled from a human donor in good health.

This chain connects TRBV19 to TRBJ1-5; D is unclear. This CDR3 has 16 amino acids. Germline assignment: CDR1 LNHDA and CDR2 SQIVND (reference sequence). Deletions cut 5 bases from V and 0 bases from J, with 14 bases between. CDR3 nucleotides: TGTGCCAGTAGTCCCTGGACGTCTGATAGCAATCAGCCCCAGCATTTT. Translated, it gives CASSPWTSDSNQPQHF.

The J gene is TRBJ1-6, the V gene TRBV25-1; no reliable D call. Trimming took off 6 bases at V and 2 bases at J, with 2 bases between the two ends. The CDR3 runs 12 residues. From germline, CDR1 is MGHDK and CDR2 SYGVNS. Here the CDR3 reads CASRTYNSPLHF. CDR3 DNA sequence: TGTGCCAGCAGGACCTATAATTCACCCCTCCACTTT.

As DNA, the CDR3 is TGTGCCAGCAGCGAGGGGTTTTCTAATGAAAAACTGTTTTTT. Translation gives CASSEGFSNEKLFF. The chain links TRBV6-6 to TRBJ1-4, with D tentatively TRBD1 (5 bases). Trimming took 6 bases from V and 3 from J, leaving 11 bases between them. CDR3 length: 14 residues. The germline CDR1 and CDR2 sequences are MNHNY and SVGAGI (reference sequence).